This T cell receptor beta chain was found in a study of blood T cell repertoires in COVID-19. Overall study context: PBMCs, B-cell-depleted T cells, or T cells were the source of the cDNA or gDNA that made up the material.

The CDR3 is made up of 16 amino acids. Germline V gene sequence: CDR1 SGHRS, CDR2 YFSETQ. The trim removed 0 bases at V and 3 bases at J, leaving 6 bases unmatched. The table came from immunoSEQ multiplex PCR; TCRdb's copy has only in-frame clones and leaves some out. The data show about 20,000 clones, 70% to 90% seen once. In its sample, this clone was seen a few times. Additional DNA sequences in this sample encode the identical CDR3. This receptor was taken from a human donor in a cohort sampled during active COVID-19. The chain is built from TRBV5-1 and TRBJ2-7; 10 nucleotides align to TRBD2. The source material was peripheral blood. The CDR3 sequence: CASSLAVAGGYYEQYF. The DNA of the CDR3 is TGCGCCAGCAGCTTGGCCGTAGCGGGAGGATACTACGAGCAGTACTTC.